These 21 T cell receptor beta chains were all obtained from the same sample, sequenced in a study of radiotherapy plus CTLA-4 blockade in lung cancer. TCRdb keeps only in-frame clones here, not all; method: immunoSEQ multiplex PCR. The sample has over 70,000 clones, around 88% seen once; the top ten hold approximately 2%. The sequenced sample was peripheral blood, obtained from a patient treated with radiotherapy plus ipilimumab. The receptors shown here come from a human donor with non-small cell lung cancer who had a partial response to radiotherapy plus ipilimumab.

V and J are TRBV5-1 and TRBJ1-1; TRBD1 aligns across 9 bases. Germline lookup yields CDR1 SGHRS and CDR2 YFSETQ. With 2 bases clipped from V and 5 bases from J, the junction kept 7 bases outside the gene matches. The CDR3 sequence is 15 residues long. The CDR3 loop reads CASSFRQGVGTEAFF. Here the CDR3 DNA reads TGCGCCAGCAGCTTCAGACAGGGGGTTGGTACTGAAGCTTTCTTT.

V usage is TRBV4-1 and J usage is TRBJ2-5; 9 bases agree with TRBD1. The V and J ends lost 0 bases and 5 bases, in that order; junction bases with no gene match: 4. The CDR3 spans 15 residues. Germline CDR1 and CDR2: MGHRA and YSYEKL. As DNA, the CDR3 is TGCGCCAGCAGCCAAGATCGGGACAGGGTTGAGACCCAGTACTTC. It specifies CASSQDRDRVETQYF.

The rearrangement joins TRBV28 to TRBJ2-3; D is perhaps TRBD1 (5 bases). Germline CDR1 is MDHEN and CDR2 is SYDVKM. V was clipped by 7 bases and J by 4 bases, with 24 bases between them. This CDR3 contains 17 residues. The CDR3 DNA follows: TGTGCCAGCACCCCCGTTTCTCGGTTAGGGGTGCCAGATACGCAGTATTTT. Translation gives CASTPVSRLGVPDTQYF.

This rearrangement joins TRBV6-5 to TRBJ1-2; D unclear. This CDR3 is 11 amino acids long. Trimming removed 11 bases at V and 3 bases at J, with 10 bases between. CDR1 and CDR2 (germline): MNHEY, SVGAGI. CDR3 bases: TGTGCCGCCGGCCGGGACTATGGCTACACCTTC. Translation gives CAAGRDYGYTF.

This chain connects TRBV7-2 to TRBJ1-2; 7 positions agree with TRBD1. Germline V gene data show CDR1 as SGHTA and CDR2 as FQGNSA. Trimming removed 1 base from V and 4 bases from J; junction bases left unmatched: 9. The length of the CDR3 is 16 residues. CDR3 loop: CASSLVPGGLPYGYTF. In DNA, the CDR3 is TGTGCCAGCAGCTTAGTCCCAGGGGGATTACCCTATGGCTACACCTTC.

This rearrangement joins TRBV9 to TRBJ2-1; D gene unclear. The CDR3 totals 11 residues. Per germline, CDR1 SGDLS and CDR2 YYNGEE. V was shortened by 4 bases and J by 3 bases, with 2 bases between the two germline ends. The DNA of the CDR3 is TGTGCCAGCAGCTACTACAATGAGCAGTTCTTC. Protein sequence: CASSYYNEQFF.

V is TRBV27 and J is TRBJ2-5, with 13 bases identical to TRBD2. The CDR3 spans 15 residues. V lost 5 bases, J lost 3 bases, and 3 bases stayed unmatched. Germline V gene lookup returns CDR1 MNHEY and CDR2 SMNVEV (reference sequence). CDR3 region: CASSSGLAGEETQYF. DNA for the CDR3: TGTGCCAGCAGTAGCGGACTAGCGGGAGAAGAGACCCAGTACTTC.

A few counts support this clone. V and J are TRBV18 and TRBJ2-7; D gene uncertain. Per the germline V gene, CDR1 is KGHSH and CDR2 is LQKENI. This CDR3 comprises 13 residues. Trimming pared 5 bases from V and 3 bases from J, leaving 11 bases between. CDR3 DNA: TGTGCCAGCTCAAGGAGTCCCGACTACGAGCAGTACGTC. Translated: CASSRSPDYEQYV.

The CDR3 coding sequence is TGTGCCACCAGCAGAGTTCAGGGAAATCCCATATATTTT. As protein: CATSRVQGNPIYF. The chain has TRBV15 and TRBJ1-3; possible D gene TRBD1, 5 bases. Germline V gene sequence: CDR1 LNHNV, CDR2 YYDKDF (reference sequence). This CDR3 is built from 13 residues. V lost 1 base to trimming and J lost 11 bases, with 12 bases between them.

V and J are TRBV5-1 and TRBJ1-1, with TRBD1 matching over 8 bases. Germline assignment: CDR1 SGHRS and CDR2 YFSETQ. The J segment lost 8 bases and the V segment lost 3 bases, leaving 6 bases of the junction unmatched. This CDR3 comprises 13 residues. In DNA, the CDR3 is TGCGCCAGCAGCTCTCTCGGACAGGGAGAAGCTTTCTTT. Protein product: CASSSLGQGEAFF.

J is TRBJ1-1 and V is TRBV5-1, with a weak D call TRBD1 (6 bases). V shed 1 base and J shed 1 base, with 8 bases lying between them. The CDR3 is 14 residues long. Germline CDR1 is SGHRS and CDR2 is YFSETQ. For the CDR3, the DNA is TGCGCCAGCAGCTTGCGGGACAAGAACACTGAAGCTTTCTTT. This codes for CASSLRDKNTEAFF.

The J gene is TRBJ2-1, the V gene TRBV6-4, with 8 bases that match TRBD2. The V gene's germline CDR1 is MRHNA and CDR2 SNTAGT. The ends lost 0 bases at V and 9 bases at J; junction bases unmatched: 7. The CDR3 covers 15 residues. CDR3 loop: CASSDSSREVGEQFF. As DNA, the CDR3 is TGTGCCAGCAGTGACTCGTCGCGGGAGGTCGGTGAGCAGTTCTTC.

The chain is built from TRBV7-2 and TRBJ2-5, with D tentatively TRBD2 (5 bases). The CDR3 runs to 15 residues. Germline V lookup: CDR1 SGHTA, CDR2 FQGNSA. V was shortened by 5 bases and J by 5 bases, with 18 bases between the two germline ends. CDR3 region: CASSQVVSSGETQYF. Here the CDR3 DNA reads TGTGCCAGCAGCCAGGTGGTGAGCTCGGGGGAGACCCAGTACTTC.

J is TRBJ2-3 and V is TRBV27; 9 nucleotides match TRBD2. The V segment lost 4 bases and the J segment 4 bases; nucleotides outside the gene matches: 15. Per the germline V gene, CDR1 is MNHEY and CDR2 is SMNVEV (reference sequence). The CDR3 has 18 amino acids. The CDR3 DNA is TGTGCCAGCAGTTCCCCGTGGCGGGCGGGAGGGGTGTCAGATACGCAGTATTTT. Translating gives CASSSPWRAGGVSDTQYF.

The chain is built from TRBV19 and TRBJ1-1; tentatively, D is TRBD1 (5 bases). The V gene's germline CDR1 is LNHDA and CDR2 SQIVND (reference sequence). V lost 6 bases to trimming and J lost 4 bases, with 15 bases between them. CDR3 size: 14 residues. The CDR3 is CASSWGRVGTEAFF. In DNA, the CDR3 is TGTGCCAGTAGCTGGGGCAGGGTGGGCACTGAAGCTTTCTTT.

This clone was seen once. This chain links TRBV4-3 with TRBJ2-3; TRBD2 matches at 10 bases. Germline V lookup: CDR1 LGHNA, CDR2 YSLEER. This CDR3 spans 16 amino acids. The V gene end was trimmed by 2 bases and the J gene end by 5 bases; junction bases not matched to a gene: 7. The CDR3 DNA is TGCGCCAGCAGCCAAACCGTAGCGGGAGGAGGAGATACGCAGTATTTT. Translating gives CASSQTVAGGGDTQYF.

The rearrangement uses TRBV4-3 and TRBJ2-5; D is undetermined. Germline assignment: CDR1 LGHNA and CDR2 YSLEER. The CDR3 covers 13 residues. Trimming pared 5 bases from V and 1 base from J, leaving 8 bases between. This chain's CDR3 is CASSSQFQETQYF. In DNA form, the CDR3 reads TGCGCCAGCAGCTCCCAATTCCAAGAGACCCAGTACTTC.

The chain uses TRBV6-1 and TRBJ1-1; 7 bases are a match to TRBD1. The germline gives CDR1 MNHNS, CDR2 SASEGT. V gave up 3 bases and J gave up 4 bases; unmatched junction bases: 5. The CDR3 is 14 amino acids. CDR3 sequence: CASSEKGQLTEAFF. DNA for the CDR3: TGTGCCAGCAGTGAGAAGGGACAGCTCACTGAAGCTTTCTTT.

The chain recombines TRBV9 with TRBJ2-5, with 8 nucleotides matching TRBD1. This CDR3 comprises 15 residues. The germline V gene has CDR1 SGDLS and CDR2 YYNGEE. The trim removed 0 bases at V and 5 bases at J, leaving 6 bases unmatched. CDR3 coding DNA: TGTGCCAGCAGCGTAGGGGACAGGACCGCTGAGACCCAGTACTTC. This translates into CASSVGDRTAETQYF.

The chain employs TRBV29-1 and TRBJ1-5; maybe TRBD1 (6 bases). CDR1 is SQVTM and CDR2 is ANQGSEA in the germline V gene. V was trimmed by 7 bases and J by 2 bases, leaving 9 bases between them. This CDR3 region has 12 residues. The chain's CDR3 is CSARQGNQPQHF. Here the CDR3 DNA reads TGCAGCGCCCGACAGGGCAATCAGCCCCAGCATTTT.

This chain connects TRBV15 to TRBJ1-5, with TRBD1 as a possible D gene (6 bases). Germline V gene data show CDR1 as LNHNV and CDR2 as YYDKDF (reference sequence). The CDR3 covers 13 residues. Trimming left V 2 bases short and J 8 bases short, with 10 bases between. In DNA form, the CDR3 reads TGTGCCACCAGCAGAAATAAGGGGGAGCCCCAGCATTTT. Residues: CATSRNKGEPQHF.